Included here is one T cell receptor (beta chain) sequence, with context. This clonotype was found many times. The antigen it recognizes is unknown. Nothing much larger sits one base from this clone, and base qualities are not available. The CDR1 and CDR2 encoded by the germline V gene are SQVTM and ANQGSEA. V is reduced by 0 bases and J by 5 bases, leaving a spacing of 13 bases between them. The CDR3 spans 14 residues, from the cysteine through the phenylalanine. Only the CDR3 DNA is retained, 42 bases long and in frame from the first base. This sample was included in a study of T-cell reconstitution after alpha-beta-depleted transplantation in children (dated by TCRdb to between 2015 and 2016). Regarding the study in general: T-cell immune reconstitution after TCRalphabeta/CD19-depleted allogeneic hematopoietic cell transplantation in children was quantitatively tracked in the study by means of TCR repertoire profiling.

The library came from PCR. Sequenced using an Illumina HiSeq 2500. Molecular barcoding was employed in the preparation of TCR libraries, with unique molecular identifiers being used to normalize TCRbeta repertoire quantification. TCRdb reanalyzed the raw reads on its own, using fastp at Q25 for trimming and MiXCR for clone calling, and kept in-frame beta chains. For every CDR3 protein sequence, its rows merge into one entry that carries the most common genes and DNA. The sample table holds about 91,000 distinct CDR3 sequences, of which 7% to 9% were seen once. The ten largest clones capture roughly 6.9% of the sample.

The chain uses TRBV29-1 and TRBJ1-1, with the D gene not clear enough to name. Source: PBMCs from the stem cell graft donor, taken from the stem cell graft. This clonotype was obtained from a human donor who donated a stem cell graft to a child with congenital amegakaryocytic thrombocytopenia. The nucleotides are TGCAGCGTTGAAGATCCCCTGATGGGGACTGAAGCTTTCTTT. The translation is CSVEDPLMGTEAFF.